This T cell receptor (beta chain) came from a study of massively parallel sequencing of T cell beta chains (dated by TCRdb to about 2009). With regard to the full study: Human TCR beta CDR3 diversity in peripheral blood was profiled using 5'-RACE, Illumina short-read sequencing and a dedicated short-read assembly strategy.

Findings and caveats that apply to the study as a whole: Across the 36,000 or so distinct clonotypes, single-copy clonotypes accounted for 55% to 80% of clonotypes yet represented only about 19% of assemblies. Since the RNA was pooled from many donors, the results capture clonotype abundance averaged across the population rather than the repertoire of any individual. By subsampling, clonotype counts were shown to rise linearly with read number, indicating that sequencing depth was far from saturation. The reported gene usage frequencies may have been skewed by preferential PCR amplification of some TRBV and TRBJ sequences. CDR3 beta length spanned 21 to 81 nucleotides, with a peak at 45 nucleotides. Only about 23,000 (roughly 70%) of the clonotypes could be assigned a unique TRBV gene. Most clonotypes (about three fifths of the roughly 34,000) were supported by a single sequence read, which could in principle inflate apparent diversity. TRBV usage was found to range from around 0.01% for TRBV17 to 22% to 25% for TRBV20-1, and TRBJ usage was found to range from less than 2% for TRBJ2-6 to 17.2% for TRBJ2-1.

The donor pool comprised 300 to 400 males and 150 to 200 females, all aged about 18 to 45 years. Peripheral leukocyte polyA+ RNA was isolated from about 180 liters of pooled peripheral blood. A commercial mRNA preparation from normal human peripheral blood leukocytes, pooled from approximately 500 individuals, served as the starting material. Trimming removed 3 bases from V and 4 bases from J, leaving 9 bases between the germline ends. The germline V gene (reference sequence) provides CDR1 DFQATT and CDR2 SNEGSKA. There are 12 amino acids in the CDR3, from cysteine to phenylalanine inclusive. The kept DNA is CDR3 alone, 36 bases in frame from the first base. As to this clonotype: The antigen it recognizes is unknown. Base qualities are missing; no much larger clone stands one base away.

Sequenced on an Illumina Genome Analyzer II. After two rounds of nested PCR using TRBC1/TRBC2-specific primers, a RACE product of roughly 520 bp was obtained and then gel-purified. A TRBC-specific primer and a template-switching oligonucleotide were used to make first-strand cDNA, with the template-switching oligonucleotide providing a 5' anchor for RACE. Since the RACE amplicon was too long to sequence directly with short reads, the amplicon was concatemerized by ligation and then sheared by sonication. PAGE was used to isolate a size fraction of 100 to 300 bp, and that fraction then underwent shotgun sequencing on the Illumina platform. Separate runs on an Illumina GAII yielded 18.8 million 36-nt reads and 21.7 million 50-nt single-end reads. As for how the authors treated the data: Assembly of the 40,582,229 pooled reads was done with iSSAKE, using the parameters -m 15, -o 2 and -r 0.7. Reads aligning to the ends of Ensembl TRBV gene predictions that carried unmatched junctional bases were used to seed de novo CDR3 beta assemblies. Rather than raw read depth, the number of matching assembled contigs was used to estimate clonotype abundance. Of the assembled clonotypes, some 2,100 (approximately 6%) were found to have in-frame stop codons and were removed, so that about 35,000 productive clonotypes were retained. Sanger sequencing of cloned RACE products gave fewer than 350 unique TCR sequences, and approximately 70% of them were also found in the Illumina assembly. TCRdb's own reprocessing of the public reads used fastp at Q25 and MiXCR and kept productive beta chains. Rows matching on CDR3 protein sequence are summarized as one entry with the most common DNA and genes. TCRdb's processing, not the study's, gives the V and J calls here. Counted in this sample were fewer than 4,500 distinct CDR3 sequences; 37% of them appeared once. In total, the top ten clones hold approximately 3% of the sample.

The TCR was taken from a pool of human donors in good health; the sample was commercial RNA pooled from many donors. Material for sequencing was commercial RNA from peripheral blood pooled from many donors. The V and J genes are TRBV20-1 and TRBJ1-1, with the D gene not clear enough to name. The nucleotide sequence reads as follows: TGCAGTGCTAGTTCGCGAGGCACTGAAGCTTTCTTT. Its protein reads: CSASSRGTEAFF.